This T cell receptor (beta chain) was captured by sequencing in a study of Graves' ophthalmopathy and Graves' hyperthyroidism (dated by TCRdb to the late 2010s). In terms of the full investigation: Peripheral blood samples were taken at the time of initial diagnosis, before any treatment was given. To tell Graves' ophthalmopathy apart from Graves' hyperthyroidism, and to predict which patients would progress to ophthalmopathy, the study relied on TCR beta repertoire signatures. In total, under 150 blood samples were TCR-sequenced: under 45 ophthalmopathy, 75 hyperthyroidism and roughly 17 hyperthyroidism-to-ophthalmopathy patients. To explore V-J signatures that distinguish ophthalmopathy from hyperthyroidism, a discovery set of about 99 patients was enrolled, made up of 40 to 45 with ophthalmopathy and some 60 with stable hyperthyroidism. An independent validation cohort was composed of some 18 hyperthyroidism patients and around 15 patients who later progressed from hyperthyroidism to ophthalmopathy. T-cell repertoires of thyroid tissue and blood were compared in several hyperthyroidism patients. Once sampling was done, hyperthyroidism patients were given methimazole at a starting dose of 30 mg daily, while ophthalmopathy patients were given high-dose intravenous methylprednisolone. The 100 or so discovery patients were randomly divided into training and test sets at a 7:3 ratio.

Ophthalmopathy patients had moderately to severely active disease, Clinical Activity Score of at least 3, NOSPECS grade of at least 4, and disease duration under 3 months. Patients were excluded if they had other autoimmune diseases, uncontrolled infections, pregnancy or lactation. Diagnosis relied on clinical symptoms, serum thyroxine, TRAb, thyroid ultrasound and orbital computed tomography. Ficoll-Paque density gradient centrifugation was used to isolate PBMCs from 10 ml of fresh peripheral blood. Total RNA was extracted using Trizol reagent, and RNA quality was checked on an Agilent 2100 Bioanalyzer. Points the paper makes about the study in general: The 13-signature model separated ophthalmopathy from stable hyperthyroidism with roughly 90% sensitivity and less than 83% specificity in cross-validation, and 80%/75% in the test set. In validation, the model predicted ophthalmopathy progression with more than 70% sensitivity and 72% to 80% specificity; 12 predicted patients were CT-confirmed with GO in a median of roughly 6.8 months. Among expanded thyroid clonotypes with frequency above 0.001, most also showed up in blood, which suggests that blood repertoires may reflect the thyroid immune response. No statistical method was used to set the sample size in advance, and the investigators knew which group each participant was assigned to.

This clonotype was recorded at least ten times. The specificity of this receptor is unknown. No base qualities exist here, and no much larger clone lies one base off it. For repertoire sequencing, the TCR beta CDR3 regions were amplified from RNA transcripts. A first-round RT-PCR used HTBI primers with the Qiagen OneStep RT-PCR kit, followed by a second-round multiplex PCR, size selection and purification. Libraries were sequenced paired-end with 100 bp reads on an Illumina HiSeq2000. In the original analysis: SOAPnuke was used for read processing, and reads with adapters, uncalled bases, a mean Phred below 15, or no exact constant-primer or identifier match were discarded. COPE v1.2.5 was used to merge high-quality paired reads. Each unique nucleotide sequence was defined as a clonotype, and clonotypes were aligned to IMGT TRB V, D and J references with MiTCR v1.1. The analysis was limited to V-J combinations with a frequency above 0.0001, which together covered just over 98% of the repertoires. For each V-J combination, a TCR clonal expansion and chaos score was defined as F50 clonal expansion divided by the chaos observed in the TCRdist matrix. Welch's t-statistics and random forest were used to reduce features to 13 V-J combinations, which were fed into a naive Bayes classifier. The similarity between thyroid and blood repertoires was quantified using the Morisita-Horn index. TCRdb reran the public reads through fastp at Q25 and MiXCR, keeping productive beta chains. Rows with a matching CDR3 protein are joined into one entry that keeps the most common DNA and genes. V and J calls and clone size were set by TCRdb, not the authors. This sample has 170,000 or so distinct CDR3 sequences in its table, and approximately 40% of those were observed once. The ten largest clones take up under 7% of the sample.

The V and J ends are trimmed by 5 bases and 8 bases, leaving 13 bases between them. Sequences LNHDA (CDR1) and SQIVND (CDR2) are obtained from the germline V gene (reference sequence). There are 13 amino acids in the CDR3, from cysteine to phenylalanine inclusive. Only CDR3 DNA remains: 39 bases, in frame from the first base. Material for sequencing was peripheral blood. This chain is built from TRBV19 and TRBJ2-4; tentative D gene TRBD1, with 6 bases matching. The receptor was derived from a middle-aged woman with Graves' ophthalmopathy. Donor details come from another sample of the same person, matched by shared clones. The nucleotide sequence is TGTGCCAGTAGTGAACAGGGTTGGCACATTCAGTACTTC. This sequence encodes CASSEQGWHIQYF.